These 21 T cell receptor beta chains came from one sample sequenced in a study of T-cell reconstitution after alpha-beta-depleted transplantation in children. The authors prepared the TCRbeta library with unique molecular identifiers. TCRdb reanalysed the PCR reads using MiXCR and keeps one entry per CDR3 protein. The repertoire holds about 980,000 distinct CDR3 sequences, with roughly 29% as singletons. Sequenced material: PBMCs, mostly from graft donor cells, taken 360 days after TCRalphabeta/CD19-depleted stem cell transplant. All receptors derive from a boy younger than two who had a stem cell transplant for SCID, so the T cells may come from the graft donor.

A few counts support this clonotype. V and J are TRBV29-1 and TRBJ1-4; D may be TRBD1 (6 bases). V was cut by 4 bases and J by 6 bases, with 12 bases left in between. CDR3 size: 13 residues. The germline V gene encodes CDR1 SQVTM and CDR2 ANQGSEA. The CDR3 here is CSVGRAGDEKLFF. The CDR3 DNA reads as TGCAGCGTTGGTCGGGCAGGGGATGAAAAACTGTTTTTT.

This clonotype was found a few times. The chain has TRBV12-3 or TRBV12-4 and TRBJ2-5; possibly TRBD1 or TRBD2 for D (5 bases each). Trimming took 3 bases from V and 5 from J, leaving 13 bases between them. The CDR3 has 14 amino acids. The CDR3 bases are TGTGCCAGCAGTTTTGAGGGGATAAGGGAGACCCAGTACTTC. Translated, it gives CASSFEGIRETQYF.

The V and J genes are TRBV12-3 or TRBV12-4 and TRBJ1-2, with D maybe TRBD1 (5 bases). The V and J ends lost 7 bases and 5 bases respectively, with 17 bases between them. The CDR3 loop spans 14 amino acids. The CDR3 sequence: CASTFYPDSYGYTF. As DNA, the CDR3 is TGTGCCAGCACCTTCTACCCTGACAGTTATGGCTACACCTTC.

The chain is built from TRBV5-5 and TRBJ1-1; D uncertain. The germline gives CDR1 SGHKS, CDR2 YYEKEE (reference sequence). Trimming pared 0 bases from V and 1 base from J, leaving 10 bases between. This CDR3 has 15 amino acids. The CDR3, as DNA: TGTGCCAGCAGCTTGGTACTGGTTTGGAACACTGAAGCTTTCTTT. Protein sequence: CASSLVLVWNTEAFF.

The genes are TRBV20-1 and TRBJ2-7; D tentatively fits TRBD1 or TRBD2 (7 bases each). V was pared by 6 bases and J by 3 bases, with 24 bases between. Germline V gene lookup returns CDR1 DFQATT and CDR2 SNEGSKA (reference sequence). The length of the CDR3 is 16 residues. The CDR3 spells CSAGPPAAGGGYEQYF. CDR3 nucleotide sequence: TGCAGTGCCGGTCCACCGGCGGCAGGGGGGGGCTACGAGCAGTACTTC.

The V and J genes are TRBV5-1 and TRBJ2-1; D gene ambiguous. From germline, CDR1 is SGHRS and CDR2 YFSETQ. Trimming removed 2 bases at V and 12 bases at J, with 15 bases between. The CDR3 length is 13 residues. The CDR3 DNA is TGCGCCAGCAGCTTAGGCAGTCAGTCTAGGCAGTTCTTC. Protein: CASSLGSQSRQFF. The variable domain in full, completed from reference TRBV5-1 and TRBJ2-1, reads KAGVTQTPRYLIKTRGQQVTLSCSPISGHRSVSWYQQTPGQGLQFLFEYFSETQRNKGNFPGRFSGRQFSNSRSEMNVSTLELGDSALYLCASSLGSQSRQFFGPGTRLTVL.

This clonotype was counted a few times. The V gene is TRBV7-3, the J gene TRBJ2-3; D perhaps matches TRBD2 (7 bases). Trimming removed 4 bases at V and 2 bases at J, with 13 bases between. CDR3 length equals 15 residues. CDR1 is SGHTA and CDR2 is FQGTGA in the germline V gene. CDR3 region: CASSSLAGATDTQYF. CDR3 in DNA: TGTGCCAGCAGCTCTTTGGCGGGGGCCACAGATACGCAGTATTTT.

The chain joins TRBV4-1 to TRBJ1-4, with a tentative D call TRBD1 (6 bases). The V gene's germline CDR1 is MGHRA and CDR2 YSYEKL. Trimming pared 6 bases from V and 9 bases from J, leaving 26 bases between. CDR3 length equals 17 residues. CDR3: CASRSGGPSGLGKKLFF. The DNA for the CDR3 is TGCGCCAGCAGATCTGGGGGCCCCTCAGGGTTGGGTAAAAAACTGTTTTTT.

The rearrangement links TRBV12-5 to TRBJ1-5; 8 nucleotides agree with TRBD1. Losses at the gene ends were 6 bases for V and 2 bases for J; bases not matched to a gene: 12. Germline V gives CDR1 LGHNT, CDR2 FRNRAP. The CDR3 extends over 17 amino acids. The CDR3 is CASGQMGAGGRNQPQHF. For the CDR3, the DNA is TGTGCTAGTGGACAAATGGGGGCAGGGGGCCGCAATCAGCCCCAGCATTTT.

This clonotype was found a few times. This chain uses TRBV7-2 with TRBJ2-3; tentative D call: TRBD1 (6 bases). V was shortened by 1 base and J by 4 bases, with 12 bases between the two germline ends. Germline CDR1 reads SGHTA; CDR2 reads FQGNSA. The CDR3 covers 15 residues. The CDR3 here is CASSLGVDSADTQYF. In nucleotides, the CDR3 is TGTGCCAGCAGCTTAGGGGTGGACAGCGCAGATACGCAGTATTTT.

This clonotype appeared a few times. The chain joins TRBV7-2 to TRBJ2-3; unclear D gene. CDR3 length: 14 amino acids. V was pared by 5 bases and J by 2 bases, with 11 bases between. The germline CDR1 and CDR2 sequences are SGHTA and FQGNSA. CDR3 bases: TGTGCCAGCAGCCAGCGCATAGTCACAGATACGCAGTATTTT. Protein sequence: CASSQRIVTDTQYF.

This chain uses TRBV7-2 with TRBJ2-3; D ambiguous. Germline V gene sequence: CDR1 SGHTA, CDR2 FQGNSA. The CDR3 has 15 amino acids. V lost 1 base and J lost 0, with 8 bases in between. The DNA of the CDR3 is TGTGCCAGCAGCTTAGAAGCCATTAGCACAGATACGCAGTATTTT. Encoded protein: CASSLEAISTDTQYF.

The V gene is TRBV20-1, the J gene TRBJ1-1; TRBD1 matches at 7 bases. Germline V gene data show CDR1 as DFQATT and CDR2 as SNEGSKA (reference sequence). CDR3 size: 13 residues. The trim removed 6 bases at V and 6 bases at J, leaving 10 bases unmatched. The CDR3 DNA reads TGCAGTGCAAAGGGGGGCAGGGGGGCTGAAGCTTTCTTT. Translation: CSAKGGRGAEAFF.

The table lists this clonotype with a few counts. The chain joins TRBV20-1 to TRBJ2-1, with TRBD2 as a possible D gene (7 bases). Per germline, CDR1 DFQATT and CDR2 SNEGSKA (reference sequence). The CDR3 covers 15 residues. The V end was cut by 4 bases, the J end by 7 bases, with 20 bases between. CDR3 sequence (DNA): TGCAGTGCTATTCCAGGGAGGGGGTCCAGGAATGAGCAGTTCTTC. Translating it yields CSAIPGRGSRNEQFF.

This clonotype was seen more than once but under ten times. The rearrangement uses TRBV2 and TRBJ2-2; D is perhaps TRBD2 (5 bases). The germline CDR1 and CDR2 sequences are SNHLY and FYNNEI. CDR3 length: 14 residues. With 7 bases removed from V and 6 bases from J, the gap between germline ends came to 15 bases. The CDR3 DNA is TGTGCCAGCAAGAGCATCTCGGGATCCGGGGAGCTGTTTTTT. Residues: CASKSISGSGELFF.

In its sample, this clonotype was seen a few times. This chain links TRBV20-1 with TRBJ2-7; 9 nucleotides align to TRBD1. This CDR3 region has 15 residues. The germline CDR1 and CDR2 sequences are DFQATT and SNEGSKA (reference sequence). The V and J ends lost 3 bases and 5 bases, in that order; junction bases with no gene match: 11. This CDR3 reads CSASRPGTGNNEQYF. The CDR3 nucleotides read TGCAGTGCTAGCCGCCCCGGGACAGGGAATAACGAGCAGTACTTC.

V gene TRBV5-1 combines with J gene TRBJ1-6, with 7 nucleotides matching TRBD1. Looked up from germline, CDR1 is SGHRS and CDR2 is YFSETQ. V lost 5 bases, J lost 7 bases, and 12 bases stayed unmatched. The CDR3 extends over 16 amino acids. DNA of the CDR3: TGCGCCAGCAGTTATGGGAGGGGGCTCGAGAATTCACCCCTCCACTTT. Residues: CASSYGRGLENSPLHF.

This clonotype has a handful of counts. The V and J genes are TRBV7-9 and TRBJ2-3; D uncertain. The CDR3 contains 15 residues. V gave up 1 base and J gave up 2 bases, with 10 bases separating them. Germline loops: CDR1 SEHNR, CDR2 FQNEAQ (reference sequence). CDR3 nucleotide sequence: TGTGCCAGCAGCTTAGTCTCAGGAAACACAGATACGCAGTATTTT. Residues: CASSLVSGNTDTQYF.

V is TRBV7-3 and J is TRBJ2-2; 7 bases match TRBD1. This CDR3 comprises 16 residues. With 4 bases clipped from V and 5 bases from J, the junction kept 10 bases outside the gene matches. Germline assignment: CDR1 SGHTA and CDR2 FQGTGA. Here the CDR3 reads CASSSSIDRATGELFF. The DNA of the CDR3 is TGTGCCAGCAGCTCCTCCATCGACAGGGCGACCGGGGAGCTGTTTTTT.

The chain combines TRBV4-3 with TRBJ1-2; D unclear. Trimming removed 8 bases from V and 1 base from J, with 11 bases in between. Germline V gene sequence: CDR1 LGHNA, CDR2 YSLEER. The CDR3 runs 13 residues. The DNA for the CDR3 is TGCGCCAGCGGCAATGGCTTTAACTATGGCTACACCTTC. This sequence encodes CASGNGFNYGYTF.

This clonotype turned up a few times. The chain joins TRBV4-2 to TRBJ2-5, with D possibly matching TRBD2 (5 bases). The CDR3 extends over 15 amino acids. Germline loops: CDR1 LGHNA, CDR2 YNFKEQ. V lost 1 base to trimming and J lost 4 bases, with 13 bases between them. The CDR3 nucleotides read TGTGCCAGCAGCCAAGTGCAGTACAGCGGAGAGACCCAGTACTTC. Encoded protein: CASSQVQYSGETQYF.